This entry describes one T cell receptor beta chain. Its antigen remains unknown. This sample is part of a study of T cell responses to AZD1222 COVID-19 vaccine. V was shortened by 3 bases and J by 4 bases, with 9 bases between the two germline ends. The CDR3 extends over 13 amino acids. Per germline, CDR1 MNHNS and CDR2 SASEGT. Study-level points and caveats: Unmutated variant regions are reportedly the target of nearly half of TCRs that are spike-specific. Repertoires in all cases were sampled only once the peak T cell response had passed.

Sequenced by immunoSEQ multiplex PCR; TCRdb stores in-frame clones only, minus some. The sample has some 130,000 clones, about nine tenths seen once; the top ten hold less than 9%. V gene TRBV6-1 combines with J gene TRBJ1-1, with D possibly TRBD1 on 5 matching bases. This receptor was obtained from an adult in good health. The sample in question was peripheral blood, obtained on day 0 of AZD1222 vaccination. This CDR3 is CASSDWGGTEAFF. CDR3 sequence (DNA): TGTGCCAGCAGTGATTGGGGGGGCACTGAAGCTTTCTTT.